A selection of T cell receptor beta chains follows, all from one sample in a study of cytomegalovirus exposure and HLA in healthy donors. TCRdb's table, derived via immunoSEQ multiplex PCR, lists solely in-frame clones and lacks some. The table lists more than 250,000 clones, roughly 89% of them singletons. What was sequenced was PBMCs. The receptors here all came from a young woman in good health and CMV-seronegative. Both conserved end residues are part of each CDR3. The D gene is left open where the match is weak. Expanded clones are given a class, and other clones once, few, many or no size at all.

D	V	size	length	J	DNA	CDR3
NA	TRBV19	NA	14	TRBJ2-1	TGTGCCAGTAGTATAACCGGAGGGTACAATGAGCAGTTCTTC	CASSITGGYNEQFF
NA	TRBV7-9	NA	15	TRBJ1-2	TGTGCCAGCAGCTTAGCGCTAACAGGGAACTATGGCTACACCTTC	CASSLALTGNYGYTF
NA	TRBV13	NA	14	TRBJ2-1	TGTGCCAGCAGCTTAATCCAGCGGGACAATGAGCAGTTCTTC	CASSLIQRDNEQFF
NA	TRBV10-3	NA	10	TRBJ2-5	TGTGCCATCATCCCGACAACCCAGTACTTC	CAIIPTTQYF
NA	TRBV28	NA	13	TRBJ1-2	TGTGCCAGCAGTTTTCCGGGGTCTGATGGCTACACCTTC	CASSFPGSDGYTF
TRBD2	TRBV19	NA	15	TRBJ2-2	TGTGCCAGCAGGACTAGCGGGGGCTTCGCCGGGGAGCTGTTTTTT	CASRTSGGFAGELFF
TRBD1	TRBV7-6	few	15	TRBJ1-5	TGTGCCAGCAGCTTAGGAGGGACAGGGGGTCAGCCCCAGCATTTT	CASSLGGTGGQPQHF
NA	TRBV5-1	NA	13	TRBJ2-3	TGCGCCAGCACCCCCGGAGTCACAGATACGCAGTATTTT	CASTPGVTDTQYF
NA	TRBV2	NA	14	TRBJ2-7	TGTGCCAGCTCCCAGAGGCCTAGCTCCTACGAGCAGTACTTC	CASSQRPSSYEQYF
TRBD2	TRBV6-6	once	12	TRBJ2-5	TGTGCCAGCACCTTTACGGGGGGGGCCCAGTACTTC	CASTFTGGAQYF
TRBD1	TRBV2	NA	15	TRBJ2-2	TGTGCCAGCAGTGAATCCGGGACAGAGACCGGGGAGCTGTTTTTT	CASSESGTETGELFF
TRBD2	TRBV30	once	16	TRBJ2-5	TGTGCCTGGAGTTTTACTAGCGGGGATCCGGGAGAGACCCAGTACTTC	CAWSFTSGDPGETQYF
NA	TRBV25-1	NA	14	TRBJ1-2	TGTGCCAGCAGTGATCGGGGAGAGAGGGATGGCTACACCTTC	CASSDRGERDGYTF
TRBD1	TRBV10-3	NA	15	TRBJ1-3	TGTGCCATCAGTGACCTATGGGACAGGGGAAACACCATATATTTT	CAISDLWDRGNTIYF
TRBD1	TRBV27	NA	14	TRBJ1-2	TGTGCCAGCAGTTCGGGACAGGGGTTCTATGGCTACACCTTC	CASSSGQGFYGYTF
NA	TRBV25-1	NA	16	TRBJ1-2	TGTGCCACCCTCCCCGGGGGGGTCTACCCTTTCTATGGCTACACCTTC	CATLPGGVYPFYGYTF
TRBD2	TRBV7-2	NA	14	TRBJ2-7	TGTGCCAGCAGCTTAACTAGCGGGGGCTACGAGCAGTACTTC	CASSLTSGGYEQYF
NA	TRBV19	NA	14	TRBJ1-2	TGTGCCAGTAGCCCCGGGGGGGTTAACTATGGCTACACCTTC	CASSPGGVNYGYTF
TRBD1	TRBV6-6	NA	13	TRBJ2-5	TGTGCCAGCACCAGGACAGGGTGGGAGACCCAGTACTTC	CASTRTGWETQYF
NA	TRBV18	NA	13	TRBJ2-1	TGTGCCAGCTCTTTGGGGGGAGACAATGAGCAGTTCTTC	CASSLGGDNEQFF
TRBD1	TRBV6-6	NA	16	TRBJ2-7	TGTGCCAGCAGTTATTCGGGGGACAGGGCCGCCTACGAGCAGTACTTC	CASSYSGDRAAYEQYF
TRBD2	TRBV19	NA	14	TRBJ2-3	TGTGCCAGTAGTACCGCTAGCGGGGGGGGCGTCCGATATTTT	CASSTASGGGVRYF
NA	TRBV11-2	NA	16	TRBJ1-2	TGTGCCAGCAGCTTAGCACCGGGGGGCGATTACTATGGCTACACCTTC	CASSLAPGGDYYGYTF
TRBD1	TRBV6-4	NA	17	TRBJ1-5	TGTGCCACCAAAAGGACAGGGGCGAAGAATAGCAATCAGCCCCAGCATTTT	CATKRTGAKNSNQPQHF